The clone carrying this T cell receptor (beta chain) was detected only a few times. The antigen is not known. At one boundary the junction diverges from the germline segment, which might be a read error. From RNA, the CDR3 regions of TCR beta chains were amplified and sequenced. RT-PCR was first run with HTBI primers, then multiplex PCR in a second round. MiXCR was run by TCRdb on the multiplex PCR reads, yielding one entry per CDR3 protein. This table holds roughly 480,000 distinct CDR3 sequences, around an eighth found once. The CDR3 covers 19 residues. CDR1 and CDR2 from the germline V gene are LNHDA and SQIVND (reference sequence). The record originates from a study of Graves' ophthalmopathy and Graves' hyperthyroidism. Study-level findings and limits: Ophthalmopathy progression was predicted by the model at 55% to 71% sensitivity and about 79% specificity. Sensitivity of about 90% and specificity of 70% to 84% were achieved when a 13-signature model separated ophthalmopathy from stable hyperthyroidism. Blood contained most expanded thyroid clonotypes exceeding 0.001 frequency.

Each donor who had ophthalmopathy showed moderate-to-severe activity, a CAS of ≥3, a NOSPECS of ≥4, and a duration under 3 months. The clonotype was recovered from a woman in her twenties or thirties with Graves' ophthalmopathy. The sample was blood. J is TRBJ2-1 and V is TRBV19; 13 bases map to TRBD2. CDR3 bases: TGTGCCAGTAGTCCCCGGGACAGCCCGGGACTAGCGGGGAACAATGAGAAGTTCTTC. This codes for CASSPRDSPGLAGNNEKFF.